Listed below are T cell receptor beta chains from one sample, sequenced in a study of blood T cell repertoires in COVID-19. Sequencing used immunoSEQ multiplex PCR; TCRdb keeps in-frame clones, though not all of them. The table lists approximately 94,000 clones, 70% to 85% of them singletons, with about 24% in the top ten. Sequencing used peripheral blood. All receptors come from a human donor in a cohort sampled during active COVID-19. CDR3s include the opening cysteine and the closing phenylalanine or tryptophan. D genes are given only for firm matches. Clone sizes are given selectively: once, few, many, or a class where the clone is expanded.

>NA|TRBJ2-7|17|TRBV6-1|TRBD2
TGTGCCAGCAGTGAATTCGGTGGAGGACTAGCGGCTTACGAGCAGTACTTC
CASSEFGGGLAAYEQYF
>few|TRBJ1-2|16|TRBV19|NA
TGTGCCAGTAGGCCGCGTCGGGGGGAAGCTAACTATGGCTACACCTTC
CASRPRRGEANYGYTF
>once|TRBJ2-4|14|TRBV13|NA
TGTGCCAGCAGCTCGGGACTAGCCAAAAACATTCAGTACTTC
CASSSGLAKNIQYF
>NA|TRBJ2-2|16|TRBV2|NA
TGTGCCAGCAGTGAACAAGGAGGGCTTGACACCGGGGAGCTGTTTTTT
CASSEQGGLDTGELFF
>once|TRBJ2-2|13|TRBV24-1|TRBD2
TGTGCCACCGCGGGGGTTAACACCGGGGAGCTGTTTTTT
CATAGVNTGELFF
>NA|TRBJ2-1|14|TRBV20-1|NA
TGCAGTGCTAGTGGACAGAGCTCCTACAATGAGCAGTTCTTC
CSASGQSSYNEQFF
>NA|TRBJ2-1|16|TRBV5-1|TRBD1
TGCGCCAGCAGTAAACCTTCCGGGACAGGGTTGAATGAGCAGTTCTTC
CASSKPSGTGLNEQFF
>NA|TRBJ1-2|15|TRBV5-1|NA
TGCGCCAGCAGCTTGGAGGGACAAACTAACTATGGCTACACCTTC
CASSLEGQTNYGYTF
>NA|TRBJ1-1|16|TRBV29-1|NA
TGCAGCGTTGACCCTTATAGCGGGGTGGCGAACACTGAAGCTTTCTTT
CSVDPYSGVANTEAFF
>NA|TRBJ1-1|15|TRBV7-9|NA
TGTGCCAGCAGCCGACAGGTCCTAATGAACACTGAAGCTTTCTTT
CASSRQVLMNTEAFF
>once|TRBJ2-1|12|TRBV10-3|NA
TGTGCCATCAGCGAGCTAGGTAAGGAGCAGTTCTTC
CAISELGKEQFF
>NA|TRBJ2-1|16|TRBV11-1|NA
TGTGCCAGCAGCTTAAGGGTGGCTAGCGGAGGGGGGGAGCAGTTCTTC
CASSLRVASGGGEQFF
>NA|TRBJ2-2|13|TRBV7-9|NA
TGTGCCAGCAGCTCGCAGGGATCCGGGGAGCTGTTTTTT
CASSSQGSGELFF
>few|TRBJ2-7|13|TRBV10-1|NA
TGCGCCAGCAGTAAATCAGGCGCCTACGAGCAGTACTTC
CASSKSGAYEQYF
>NA|TRBJ2-1|15|TRBV11-2|NA
TGTGCCAGCAGCTTAATAAGTAGCTCCTACAATGAGCAGTTCTTC
CASSLISSSYNEQFF
>NA|TRBJ1-3|14|TRBV7-9|TRBD1
TGTGCCAGCAGCAGCGACAGGGCGGGAAACACCATATATTTT
CASSSDRAGNTIYF
>NA|TRBJ2-3|15|TRBV6-1|NA
TGTGCCAGCAGTGAAGTTCCCACTAGCACAGATACGCAGTATTTT
CASSEVPTSTDTQYF
>NA|TRBJ2-7|15|TRBV7-8|TRBD2
TGTGCCAGCAGCACCCTAGCGGGAGCAACCTACGAGCAGTACTTC
CASSTLAGATYEQYF
>NA|TRBJ1-5|16|TRBV6-2/TRBV6-3|NA
TGTGCCAGCAACCCGCCAGCGTCAAGGAGCAATCAGCCCCAGCATTTT
CASNPPASRSNQPQHF
>NA|TRBJ2-3|16|TRBV4-2|TRBD2
TGTGCCAGCAGCCAACAGGGACTAGCGGGCCCAGATACGCAGTATTTT
CASSQQGLAGPDTQYF
>NA|TRBJ2-7|16|TRBV4-1|TRBD2
TGCGCCAGCAGCCAAGGACTAGCGGGAGGGCAATACGAGCAGTACTTC
CASSQGLAGGQYEQYF
>NA|TRBJ2-3|14|TRBV5-1|TRBD2
TGCGCCAGCAGCCCAAGGACTAGCAGGGATACGCAGTATTTT
CASSPRTSRDTQYF
>NA|TRBJ1-1|15|TRBV28|TRBD1
TGTGCCAGCAGTTTCGGGGACAGGAAGAACACTGAAGCTTTCTTT
CASSFGDRKNTEAFF
>NA|TRBJ1-2|15|TRBV19|NA
TGTGCCAGTAGTATGGGGCAGCCAGTATCCTATGGCTACACCTTC
CASSMGQPVSYGYTF
>NA|TRBJ1-2|12|TRBV15|NA
TGTGCCACCAGCAGGGCAAGCTATGGCTACACCTTC
CATSRASYGYTF
>few|TRBJ2-7|15|TRBV6-5|NA
TGTGCCAGCAGTTACTCGGCGGGTGAAGCCTACGAGCAGTACTTC
CASSYSAGEAYEQYF
>NA|TRBJ2-7|15|TRBV5-1|TRBD2
TGCGCCAGCAGCTTGGATACTAGCGGCTCCTACGAGCAGTACTTC
CASSLDTSGSYEQYF
>NA|TRBJ2-7|19|TRBV27|NA
TGTGCCAGCAGTGTGCGCCCTCCTTGGGCCGCCTCCCCACTGATCGAGCAGTACTTC
CASSVRPPWAASPLIEQYF
>NA|TRBJ2-5|16|TRBV3-1/TRBV3-2|TRBD2
TGTGCCAGCAGCCCTTGGACTAGCGGGGGGCAAGAGACCCAGTACTTC
CASSPWTSGGQETQYF
>NA|TRBJ1-2|14|TRBV5-1|TRBD1
TGCGCCAGCAGCTTGACAGGGGGCACCTATGGCTACACCTTC
CASSLTGGTYGYTF
>few|TRBJ1-1|13|TRBV6-2/TRBV6-3|NA
TGTGCCAGCAGTTTTACAGTGAACACTGAAGCTTTCTTT
CASSFTVNTEAFF
>NA|TRBJ1-4|13|TRBV5-1|TRBD1
TGCGCCAGCAGCCTACAGGGGAATGAAAAACTGTTTTTT
CASSLQGNEKLFF
>once|TRBJ1-3|14|TRBV5-6|NA
TGTGCCAGCAGGAGGCAGAACTCTGGAAACACCATATATTTT
CASRRQNSGNTIYF
>NA|TRBJ1-2|14|TRBV19|NA
TGTGCCAGTAGTGGTGTCGGAGGGAGGGATGGCTACACCTTC
CASSGVGGRDGYTF
>NA|TRBJ2-1|13|TRBV19|NA
TGTGCCAGTAGTACGACTAGAGGGAATGAGCAGTTCTTC
CASSTTRGNEQFF
>NA|TRBJ2-1|15|TRBV28|TRBD1
TGTGCCACCCAGAGTTCAGGGGGCGCGTGGAATGAGCAGTTCTTC
CATQSSGGAWNEQFF
>NA|TRBJ1-5|19|TRBV6-4|NA
TGTGCCAGCAGTGTCCTGCCGGCGCAGGAGGGCCTCTCGTATCAGCCCCAGCATTTT
CASSVLPAQEGLSYQPQHF
>NA|TRBJ1-2|23|TRBV7-8|TRBD1
TGTGCCAGCAGCCCTTCGGACGATGCTGGGACAGGGAAAATTACCCAACTCTACTATGGCTACACCTTC
CASSPSDDAGTGKITQLYYGYTF
>NA|TRBJ1-5|16|TRBV19|NA
TGTGCCAGTAGTATAATGGTTGGAGGATTCAATCAGCCCCAGCATTTT
CASSIMVGGFNQPQHF
>NA|TRBJ2-3|16|TRBV7-6|TRBD2
TGTGCCAGCAGCTATGCGGGAGGGCCGGGCACAGATACGCAGTATTTT
CASSYAGGPGTDTQYF
>NA|TRBJ1-6|15|TRBV3-1/TRBV3-2|TRBD1
TGTGCCAGCAGCGGACAGGGAATAAGAAATTCACCCCTCCACTTT
CASSGQGIRNSPLHF
>once|TRBJ2-3|19|TRBV5-1|TRBD2
TGCGCCAGCAGCTCGGGACTAGCGGGAGGGCCGCGAAGCACAGATACGCAGTATTTT
CASSSGLAGGPRSTDTQYF
>NA|TRBJ2-3|16|TRBV24-1|NA
TGTGCCACCAGTGATGGCGCAGGGCGTAGCACAGATACGCAGTATTTT
CATSDGAGRSTDTQYF
>NA|TRBJ2-3|16|TRBV3-1/TRBV3-2|TRBD2
TGTGCCAGCAGCCAAGACGCGGGAGGACCCACAGATACGCAGTATTTT
CASSQDAGGPTDTQYF
>NA|TRBJ1-6|15|TRBV12-5|TRBD1
TGTGCTAGTGGTTTGGGGACAGGGTCGGAGTCACCCCTCCACTTT
CASGLGTGSESPLHF
>once|TRBJ2-5|15|TRBV4-1|NA
TGCGCCAGCAGCCAAGTAAACGGGGTTTGGGAGACCCAGTACTTC
CASSQVNGVWETQYF
>NA|TRBJ1-3|20|TRBV4-1|NA
TGCGCCAGCAGCCAAGGTTTAGGACAGCGAACTTTCCCGTCTGGAAACACCATATATTTT
CASSQGLGQRTFPSGNTIYF
>few|TRBJ2-1|16|TRBV5-1|TRBD2
TGCGCCAGCAGCAGGACTAGCGGGAGCGTCTACAATGAGCAGTTCTTC
CASSRTSGSVYNEQFF
>NA|TRBJ2-7|14|TRBV27|NA
TGTGCCAGCAGTTTCCAGGGTGGGCCTTCTGAGCAGTACTTC
CASSFQGGPSEQYF
>once|TRBJ2-5|15|TRBV29-1|NA
TGCAGCGTTGCCGATATTTGGACAGCTCAAGAGACCCAGTACTTC
CSVADIWTAQETQYF
>few|TRBJ1-2|14|TRBV2|NA
TGTGCCAGCAGTGTTGGGAGGGCTCGGAGTGGCTACACCTTC
CASSVGRARSGYTF
>NA|TRBJ1-1|14|TRBV6-5|TRBD1
TGTGCCAGCATAATGGGACAGACGAACACTGAAGCTTTCTTT
CASIMGQTNTEAFF